These 15 T cell receptor beta chains came from one sample sequenced in a study of blood T cells in healthy people across ages. Together with a sample-barcoded 5' primer, a J-beta primer mix was included in a second PCR lasting roughly 6 to 12 cycles. TCRdb re-called the 5' RACE reads with MiXCR, one entry per CDR3 protein. Counted here are 1.5 million to 2 million distinct CDR3 sequences, about 30% occurring once; the ten biggest clones make up approximately 7.7%. The sample consisted of blood. All receptors come from a woman aged 25 to 45 in good health.

This clonotype was found a few times. V and J are TRBV5-5 and TRBJ1-4; D is unresolved. This CDR3 region has 14 residues. The ends were cut back, 2 bases at V and 3 bases at J, with 8 bases in the middle. From germline, CDR1 is SGHKS and CDR2 YYEKEE (reference sequence). CDR3 bases: TGTGCCAGCAGCTTTAGGCCGCCTAATGAAAAACTGTTTTTT. This translates into CASSFRPPNEKLFF.

This chain links TRBV27 with TRBJ1-6; TRBD1 might be the D (6 bases). The V gene lost 3 bases and the J gene lost 2 bases, with 11 bases spanning the gap. Germline loops: CDR1 MNHEY, CDR2 SMNVEV (reference sequence). CDR3 length equals 16 residues. CDR3 in amino acids: CASSFERGAYNSPLHF. As DNA, the CDR3 is TGTGCCAGCAGTTTCGAAAGGGGGGCCTATAATTCACCCCTCCACTTT.

Concerning this clonotype: The junction departs from the called germline gene at one end, perhaps through a read error. V is TRBV12-3 or TRBV12-4 and J is TRBJ2-6, with TRBD2 identical over 11 bases. The CDR3 runs to 19 residues. The CDR3 nucleotides read TGTGCCAGCAGTGACGGACTAGCGGGTCGCCTCTCTGGGGCCAACGTCCGGACTTTC. Translated: CASSDGLAGRLSGANVRTF.

This clonotype has only a few counts. J is TRBJ1-2 and V is TRBV29-1, with no clear D. The CDR3 loop spans 13 amino acids. The germline gives CDR1 SQVTM, CDR2 ANQGSEA. With 3 bases removed from V and 5 bases from J, the gap between germline ends came to 13 bases. The CDR3 nucleotides read TGCAGCGTTGACCAGGCATTGAAATATGGCTACACCTTC. Amino acids: CSVDQALKYGYTF.

Turning to this clonotype: One end of the junction varies from germline; a read error may be responsible. The chain couples TRBV7-9 to TRBJ2-7; the D is unclear. This CDR3 region has 11 residues. Germline V CDR1 and CDR2: SEHNR, FQNEAQ (reference sequence). The CDR3 protein is CTSSASREQYF. In nucleotides, the CDR3 is TGTACCAGCAGCGCTTCTAGGGAGCAGTACTTC.

A remark on this clonotype: This may arise from a read error, as a much more abundant clone is one base away. The chain employs TRBV7-8 and TRBJ2-7; perhaps TRBD1 as D (5 bases). The V gene's germline CDR1 is SGHVS and CDR2 FQNEAQ. Trimming took 6 bases from V and 9 from J, leaving 18 bases between them. This CDR3 contains 13 residues. In DNA, the CDR3 is TGTGCCAGCAGTCGTACCAGGGAACACGGGCAGTACTTC. It codes for CASSRTREHGQYF.

The genes are TRBV10-3 and TRBJ2-5; the D gene could be TRBD1 or TRBD2 (5 bases each). V was clipped by 7 bases and J by 11 bases, with 23 bases between them. The germline gives CDR1 ENHRY, CDR2 SYGVKD. CDR3 size: 14 residues. CDR3 DNA: TGTGCCATCACAAGGGACCCCTCCTACAATGAGCAGTACTTC. This codes for CAITRDPSYNEQYF.

To note about this clonotype: At one of its ends the junction is not consistent with the germline gene, which may arise from a read error. The V call is TRBV18, the J call TRBJ2-4; D call uncertain. Near its end, the DNA agrees better with TRBJ2-7, so the J call may be wrong. This CDR3 has 16 amino acids. Germline V gene data show CDR1 as KGHSH and CDR2 as LQKENI. The CDR3 reads CGSSPRSVTQAYEQYF. Here the CDR3 DNA reads TGTGGCAGCTCACCCAGGTCAGTGACGCAGGCCTACGAGCAGTACTTC.

CDR3 in DNA: TGCAGTGCTAGAACGAGGGGCCGCGGTGAGCAGTTCTTC. It specifies CSARTRGRGEQFF. The chain has TRBV20-1 and TRBJ2-1; either TRBD1 or TRBD2 may supply D (5 bases each). V lost 2 bases to trimming and J lost 9 bases, with 14 bases between them. This CDR3 has 13 residues. Germline V lookup: CDR1 DFQATT, CDR2 SNEGSKA (reference sequence).

In regard to this clonotype: A much larger clone lies a single base off, so this may be a read error. The chain recombines TRBV5-1 with TRBJ2-2, with D unresolved. The CDR3 is made up of 12 amino acids. The germline V gene has CDR1 SGHRS and CDR2 YFSETQ. The DNA for the CDR3 is TGCGCCAGCGGCTTTCAATCGGTGGAGCTGTTTTTT. This codes for CASGFQSVELFF.

This clonotype was detected many times. J is TRBJ2-7 and V is TRBV7-2; TRBD1 agrees at 9 bases. Trimming took 5 bases from V and 6 from J; bases not matched to a gene: 11. This CDR3 has 15 amino acids. The germline V gene has CDR1 SGHTA and CDR2 FQGNSA. The CDR3 region is CASSLTGGGGVEQYF. The CDR3 DNA follows: TGTGCCAGCAGCCTGACAGGGGGTGGGGGTGTCGAGCAGTACTTC.

The chain joins TRBV4-3 to TRBJ2-1; unclear D gene. V was cut by 3 bases and J by 9 bases, with 12 bases left in between. The CDR3 has 13 residues. From germline, CDR1 is LGHNA and CDR2 YSLEER. The CDR3 region is CASSQDYSVEQFF. In DNA, the CDR3 is TGCGCCAGCAGCCAGGATTACTCGGTTGAGCAGTTCTTC.

In this sample, this clonotype turned up a few times. CDR3 amino acids: CASSPLGAPGYEQYF. The DNA of the CDR3 is TGTGCCAGCAGTCCCCTCGGGGCACCGGGCTACGAGCAGTACTTC. The chain joins TRBV27 to TRBJ2-7; D possibly uses TRBD1 or TRBD2 (5 bases each). The CDR3 covers 15 residues. The germline V gene encodes CDR1 MNHEY and CDR2 SMNVEV (reference sequence). The V end lost 5 bases, the J end lost 3 bases, and 17 bases lay between the germline ends.

V gene TRBV7-9 combines with J gene TRBJ1-1, with D unclear. The CDR3 spans 16 residues. The germline gives CDR1 SEHNR, CDR2 FQNEAQ (reference sequence). The V end lost 5 bases, the J end lost 1 base, and 17 bases lay between the germline ends. CDR3 amino acids: CASSQGIGVRNTEAFF. CDR3 nucleotides: TGTGCCAGCAGCCAAGGGATTGGGGTGAGGAACACTGAAGCTTTCTTT.

This clonotype was counted at least ten times. The chain carries TRBV7-2 and TRBJ2-1; D may be TRBD1 (5 bases). V was cut by 3 bases and J by 4 bases, with 13 bases left in between. The CDR3 is 15 residues long. Germline CDR1 reads SGHTA; CDR2 reads FQGNSA. The DNA of the CDR3 is TGTGCCAGCAGCTTTACTTCTGGGGCTTACAATGAGCAGTTCTTC. It specifies CASSFTSGAYNEQFF. The full variable domain, in which reference TRBV7-2 and TRBJ2-1 provide the parts outside the CDR3, is GAGVSQSPSNKVTEKGKDVELRCDPISGHTALYWYRQSLGQGLEFLIYFQGNSAPDKSGLPSDRFSAERTGGSVSTLTIQRTQQEDSAVYLCASSFTSGAYNEQFFGPGTRLTVL.